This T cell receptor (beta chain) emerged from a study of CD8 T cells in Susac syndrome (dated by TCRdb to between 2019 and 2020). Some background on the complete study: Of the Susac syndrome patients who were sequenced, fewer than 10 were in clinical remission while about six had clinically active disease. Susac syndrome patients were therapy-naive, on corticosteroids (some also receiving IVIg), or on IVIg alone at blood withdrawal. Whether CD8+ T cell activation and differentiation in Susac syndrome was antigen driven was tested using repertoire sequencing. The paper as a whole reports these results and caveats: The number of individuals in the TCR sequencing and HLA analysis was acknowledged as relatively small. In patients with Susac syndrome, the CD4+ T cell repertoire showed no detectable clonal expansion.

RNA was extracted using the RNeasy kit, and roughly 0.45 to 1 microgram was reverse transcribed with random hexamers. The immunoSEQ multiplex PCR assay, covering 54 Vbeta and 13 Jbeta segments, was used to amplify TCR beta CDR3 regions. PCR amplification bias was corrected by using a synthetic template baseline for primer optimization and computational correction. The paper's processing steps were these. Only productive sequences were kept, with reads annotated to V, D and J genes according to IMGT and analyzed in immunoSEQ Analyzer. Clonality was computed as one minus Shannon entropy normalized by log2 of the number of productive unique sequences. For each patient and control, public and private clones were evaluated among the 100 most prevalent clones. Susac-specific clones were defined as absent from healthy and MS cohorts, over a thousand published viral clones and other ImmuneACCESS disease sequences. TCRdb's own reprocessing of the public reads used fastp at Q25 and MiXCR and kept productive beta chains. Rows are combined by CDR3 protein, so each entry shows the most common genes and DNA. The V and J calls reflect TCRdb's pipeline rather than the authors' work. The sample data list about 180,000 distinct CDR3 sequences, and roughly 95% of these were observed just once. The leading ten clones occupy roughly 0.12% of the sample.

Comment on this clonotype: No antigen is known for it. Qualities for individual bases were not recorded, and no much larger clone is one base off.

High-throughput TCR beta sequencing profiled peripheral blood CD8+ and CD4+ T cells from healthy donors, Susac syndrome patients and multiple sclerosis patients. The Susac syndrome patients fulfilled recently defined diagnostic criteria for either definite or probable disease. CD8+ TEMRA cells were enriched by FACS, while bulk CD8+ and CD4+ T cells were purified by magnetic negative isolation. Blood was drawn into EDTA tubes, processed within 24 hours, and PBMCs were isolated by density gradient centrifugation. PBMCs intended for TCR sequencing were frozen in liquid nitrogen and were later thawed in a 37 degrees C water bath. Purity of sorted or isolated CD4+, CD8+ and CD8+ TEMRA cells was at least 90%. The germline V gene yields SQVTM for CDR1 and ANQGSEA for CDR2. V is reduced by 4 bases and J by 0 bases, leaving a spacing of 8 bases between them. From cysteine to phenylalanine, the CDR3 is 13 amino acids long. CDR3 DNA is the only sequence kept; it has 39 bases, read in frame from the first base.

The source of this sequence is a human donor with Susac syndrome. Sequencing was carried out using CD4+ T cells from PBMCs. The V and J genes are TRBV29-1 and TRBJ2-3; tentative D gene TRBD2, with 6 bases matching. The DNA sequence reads TGCAGCGTTGTCGGAGGGAGCACAGATACGCAGTATTTT. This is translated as CSVVGGSTDTQYF.